The sequence of this T cell receptor (beta chain) was determined in a study of vaccination effects on CD4 cells after COVID-19. Prior to sequencing, the ViraFEST assay stimulated PBMC with viral peptide pools, which expanded the antigen-specific CD4+ T cells. On day 10 of culture, CD4+ T cells were separated out. The vaccine recipients had no prior SARS-CoV-2 infection, with negative nucleocapsid antibodies. The CDR3 is made up of 17 amino acids. V was shortened by 6 bases and J by 2 bases, with 20 bases between the two germline ends. Looked up from germline, CDR1 is GTSNPN and CDR2 is SVGIG (reference sequence). Some clones are missing from TCRdb's copy, which holds only in-frame ones; the method was immunoSEQ multiplex PCR. The sample lists around 55,000 clones, around 67% seen once, with 15% to 20% in the top ten. For this clone: Antigen: not known.

The chain couples TRBV30 to TRBJ2-6, with TRBD2 as a possible D gene (6 bases). The TCR originated in a human donor who received a COVID-19 vaccine. Material: CD4+ T cells from PBMCs cultured with SARS-CoV-2 spike peptides, obtained before COVID-19 vaccination. The CDR3 spells CACSPESWRAGANVLTF. As DNA, the CDR3 is TGTGCCTGCTCCCCCGAAAGTTGGAGGGCTGGGGCCAACGTCCTGACTTTC.